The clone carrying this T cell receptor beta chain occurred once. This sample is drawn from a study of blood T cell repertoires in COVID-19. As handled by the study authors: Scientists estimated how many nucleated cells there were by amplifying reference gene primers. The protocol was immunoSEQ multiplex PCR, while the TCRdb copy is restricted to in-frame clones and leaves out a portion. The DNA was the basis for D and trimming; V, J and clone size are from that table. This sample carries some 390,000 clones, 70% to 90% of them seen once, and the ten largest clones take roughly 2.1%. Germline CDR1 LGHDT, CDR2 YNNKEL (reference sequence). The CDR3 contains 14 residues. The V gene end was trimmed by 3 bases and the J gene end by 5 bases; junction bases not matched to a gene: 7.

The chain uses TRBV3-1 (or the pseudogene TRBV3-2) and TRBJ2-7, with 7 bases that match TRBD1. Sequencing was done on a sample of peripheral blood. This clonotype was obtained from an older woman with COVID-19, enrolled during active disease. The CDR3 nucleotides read TGTGCCAGCAGCCAGGGGACAGTGGGGCACGAGCAGTACTTC. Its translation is CASSQGTVGHEQYF.